This T cell receptor beta chain derives from a study of blood T cell repertoires in COVID-19. Study information: Researchers got acute and convalescent COVID-19 samples from the United States, Italy and Spain.

In the authors' workflow: Estimated nucleated cell counts came from reference gene primer amplification. Assay used: immunoSEQ multiplex PCR; TCRdb lists only in-frame clones, some missing. Clone size and the V and J calls come from that table; the DNA yielded D and trimming. The sample has tens of thousands of clones, over 70% seen once; the top ten hold around 6.1%. The germline V and J ends were trimmed by 0 bases and 6 bases, with 14 bases remaining between them. This CDR3 comprises 15 residues. The germline V gene encodes CDR1 SGHRS and CDR2 YFSETQ. V is TRBV5-1 and J is TRBJ2-3; no clear D gene. This receptor was taken from a woman at least 80 years old with acute or convalescent COVID-19. What was sequenced was peripheral blood. The CDR3 here is CASSLERSKADTQYF. CDR3 nucleotide sequence: TGCGCCAGCAGCTTGGAGAGGTCCAAGGCTGATACGCAGTATTTT.